This passage covers 21 T cell receptor beta chains from one sample sequenced in a study of blood T cells in healthy people across ages. Sample-barcoded 5' priming and a J-beta primer mix drove a second PCR of roughly 6 to 12 cycles. TCRdb called the 5' RACE reads again in MiXCR, with one record for every CDR3 protein. This table has 1.5 million to 2 million distinct CDR3 sequences, about 49% appearing once. What was sequenced was blood. The receptors stem from a woman in her 40s in good health.

The V and J genes are TRBV13 and TRBJ2-1; 8 bases match TRBD2. After removal of 5 bases from V and 10 bases from J, the junction contained 7 bases not matched to a gene. Germline values: CDR1 PRHDT, CDR2 FYEKMQ (reference sequence). The CDR3 has 13 amino acids. The CDR3 DNA is TGTGCCAGCAGCGAGTACAGCGGGGGCGAGCAGTTCTTC. Its protein is CASSEYSGGEQFF.

The DNA for the CDR3 is TGTGCCAGCAGTTACTCGCCGGGGAGCGAGCAGTACTTC. Translation: CASSYSPGSEQYF. V gene TRBV6-5 combines with J gene TRBJ2-5, with a possible D match to TRBD2 (5 bases). TRBJ2-7 explains the end of the DNA better; the J call may be wrong. Germline CDR1 and CDR2: MNHEY and SVGAGI. CDR3 length: 13 residues.

The chain combines TRBV4-3 with TRBJ1-5, with 8 nucleotides matching TRBD1. The CDR3 runs to 14 residues. Germline assignment: CDR1 LGHNA and CDR2 YSLEER. V lost 8 bases and J lost 8; bases outside the gene matches: 11. In nucleotides, the CDR3 is TGCGCCAGCTCACCCTACTCGACAGGGGAGCCCCAGCATTTT. This translates into CASSPYSTGEPQHF.

This chain connects TRBV11-2 to TRBJ2-3, with D maybe TRBD2 (6 bases). V dropped 2 bases and J dropped 0 bases, with 9 bases sitting between them. CDR3 length: 15 residues. Germline-derived CDR1 and CDR2 are SGHAT and FQNNGV. CDR3: CASSLRLVSTDTQYF. The CDR3 DNA sequence: TGTGCCAGCAGCTTAAGACTAGTCAGCACAGATACGCAGTATTTT. Full variable domain (missing parts from reference TRBV11-2 and TRBJ2-3): EAGVAQSPRYKIIEKRQSVAFWCNPISGHATLYWYQQILGQGPKLLIQFQNNGVVDDSQLPKDRFSAERLKGVDSTLKIQPAKLEDSAVYLCASSLRLVSTDTQYFGPGTRLTVL.

This clonotype came up many times. The rearrangement links TRBV5-1 to TRBJ2-3, with D possibly being TRBD1 or TRBD2 (6 bases each). The CDR3 covers 14 residues. Germline V CDR1 and CDR2: SGHRS, YFSETQ. Trimming shortened V by 4 bases and J by 5 bases, and 14 bases separated the two germline ends. DNA of the CDR3: TGCGCCAGCAGCAGCCCGGGGGCTGGAGATACGCAGTATTTT. Translating it yields CASSSPGAGDTQYF.

V gene TRBV20-1 combines with J gene TRBJ1-1; D remains unclear. Looked up from germline, CDR1 is DFQATT and CDR2 is SNEGSKA (reference sequence). The CDR3 spans 10 residues. V lost 2 bases to trimming and J lost 9 bases, with 7 bases between them. The CDR3 is CSARSGKAFF. Here the CDR3 DNA reads TGCAGTGCTAGATCCGGTAAAGCTTTCTTT.

V is TRBV5-1 and J is TRBJ2-3; 7 bases map to TRBD1. With 7 bases clipped from V and 4 bases from J, the junction kept 12 bases outside the gene matches. CDR3 length: 15 amino acids. CDR1 is SGHRS and CDR2 is YFSETQ in the germline V gene. The CDR3 region is CASRPEMTGSDTQYF. CDR3 in DNA: TGCGCCAGCCGACCCGAAATGACAGGGTCAGATACGCAGTATTTT.

V gene TRBV7-2 combines with J gene TRBJ2-5, with 7 bases aligning to TRBD1. CDR1 is SGHTA, CDR2 FQGNSA, per germline. Trimming removed 1 base from V and 7 bases from J; junction bases left unmatched: 9. This CDR3 has 15 residues. This CDR3 reads CASSLDRGIKGTQYF. DNA of the CDR3: TGTGCCAGCAGCTTAGACAGGGGCATCAAGGGGACCCAGTACTTC.

This chain joins TRBV28 and TRBJ2-1, with TRBD1 matching over 7 bases. This CDR3 comprises 15 residues. Germline trimming cut 8 bases from V and 4 bases from J; bases unmatched to any gene: 11. Germline V gene data show CDR1 as MDHEN and CDR2 as SYDVKM. The CDR3 reads CASGRQGVYYNEQFF. CDR3 nucleotides: TGTGCCAGCGGCCGACAGGGAGTATATTACAATGAGCAGTTCTTC.

The J gene is TRBJ1-6, the V gene TRBV6-6, with 7 nucleotides matching TRBD1. Germline V gene data show CDR1 as MNHNY and CDR2 as SVGAGI (reference sequence). V trimming: 8 bases; J trimming: 5 bases; junction bases outside the gene matches: 6. The CDR3 sequence is 14 residues long. The CDR3 sequence is CASGKQGNNSPLHF. The CDR3 nucleotides read TGTGCCAGCGGAAAACAGGGGAATAATTCACCCCTCCACTTT.

The chain links TRBV12-3 or TRBV12-4 to TRBJ1-2; D is unresolved. Trimming pared 6 bases from V and 0 bases from J, leaving 11 bases between. This CDR3 has 14 amino acids. Here the CDR3 DNA reads TGTGCCAGCAGCCACCCCGGCCCTAACTATGGCTACACCTTC. Translated, it gives CASSHPGPNYGYTF.

This sequence joins TRBV6-6 and TRBJ2-5; 10 positions agree with TRBD2. The closer fit of TRBJ2-7 to the DNA end suggests the J call may be wrong. Germline V lookup: CDR1 MNHNY, CDR2 SVGAGI (reference sequence). This CDR3 is 17 amino acids long. This CDR3 is CASSYSPSSGGHYEQYF. The CDR3 coding sequence is TGTGCCAGCAGTTACTCGCCGTCTAGCGGGGGACACTACGAGCAGTACTTC.

This clonotype occurred a few times. The V call is TRBV4-2, the J call TRBJ2-1, with D perhaps matching TRBD1 (5 bases). The germline V and J ends were trimmed by 3 bases and 4 bases, with 10 bases remaining between them. The length of the CDR3 is 14 residues. CDR1 and CDR2 from the germline V gene are LGHNA and YNFKEQ. The CDR3 nucleotides are TGTGCCAGCAGCCAGTCGACAGCATACAATGAGCAGTTCTTC. Amino acids: CASSQSTAYNEQFF.

This clonotype has just a few counts. The chain has TRBV12-3 or TRBV12-4 and TRBJ2-4; unclear D gene. CDR3 size: 14 residues. Trimming took 3 bases from V and 6 from J, leaving 12 bases between them. The CDR3 is CASSLVFGLNIQYF. The CDR3 bases are TGTGCCAGCAGTTTGGTTTTTGGCTTAAACATTCAGTACTTC.

This clonotype was detected only a few times. The genes are TRBV7-9 and TRBJ1-6; 7 nucleotides match TRBD1. V lost 1 base, J lost 10 bases, and 4 bases stayed unmatched. CDR1 and CDR2 (germline): SEHNR, FQNEAQ (reference sequence). CDR3 length equals 14 residues. CDR3 region: CASSLVQGGSPLHF. As DNA, the CDR3 is TGTGCCAGCAGCTTAGTCCAGGGGGGCTCACCCCTCCACTTT.

The genes are TRBV4-3 and TRBJ1-6; weak D call: TRBD1 (5 bases). CDR1 is LGHNA, CDR2 YSLEER, per germline. Trimming removed 3 bases from V and 13 bases from J, with 16 bases in between. There are 14 residues in the CDR3. The CDR3 sequence: CASSQGTEPGPLHF. CDR3 sequence (DNA): TGCGCCAGCAGCCAGGGGACGGAACCCGGGCCCCTCCACTTT.

Only a few counts were recorded for this clonotype. The V and J genes are TRBV24-1 and TRBJ2-5; 7 bases are shared with TRBD1. This CDR3 has 15 residues. V was clipped by 7 bases and J by 1 base; unmatched bases: 8. The germline CDR1 and CDR2 sequences are KGHDR and SFDVKD. In DNA form, the CDR3 reads TGTGCCACCAGCTTAGGGGGCGGTAGCCAAGAGACCCAGTACTTC. Residues: CATSLGGGSQETQYF.

V and J are TRBV10-3 and TRBJ2-3; 11 bases align to TRBD1. This CDR3 comprises 13 residues. The V segment lost 8 bases and the J segment 6 bases; nucleotides outside the gene matches: 4. In germline, CDR1 is ENHRY, CDR2 SYGVKD. CDR3 amino acids: CAIAGTGGDTQYF. The DNA of the CDR3 is TGTGCCATCGCCGGGACAGGGGGGGATACGCAGTATTTT.

This clonotype was picked up a small number of times. The chain has TRBV20-1 and TRBJ2-6; D unclear. Germline assignment: CDR1 DFQATT and CDR2 SNEGSKA (reference sequence). V lost 6 bases and J lost 3, with 9 bases in between. CDR3 length: 13 amino acids. In nucleotides, the CDR3 is TGCAGTGCGGTCCCGTTTGGGGCCAACGTCCTGACTTTC. It yields the protein CSAVPFGANVLTF.

The V gene is TRBV29-1, the J gene TRBJ2-3, with 12 bases matching TRBD2. After removal of 5 bases from V and 3 bases from J, the junction contained 12 bases not matched to a gene. This CDR3 is built from 17 residues. The germline V gene encodes CDR1 SQVTM and CDR2 ANQGSEA. The DNA of the CDR3 is TGCAGCGTTTCGGCCCTGGCTAGCGGGGGGGCTACAGATACGCAGTATTTT. Translating gives CSVSALASGGATDTQYF.

This clonotype was counted once. The rearrangement joins TRBV5-6 to TRBJ2-1; D is perhaps TRBD2 (6 bases). The V and J ends lost 2 bases and 2 bases respectively, with 17 bases between them. The V gene's germline CDR1 is SGHDT and CDR2 YYEEEE. This CDR3 is 17 amino acids long. In nucleotides, the CDR3 is TGTGCCAGCAGCTTTAGGACTTTTGGGGGGACCTACAATGAGCAGTTCTTC. Its translation: CASSFRTFGGTYNEQFF.